This T cell receptor (beta chain) emerged from a study of vaccination effects on CD4 cells after COVID-19. Libraries were prepared by immunoSEQ multiplex PCR; TCRdb keeps only in-frame clonotypes and omits some of them. The sample lists about 24,000 clones; 75% to 85% were seen once. Notes on this clone: Antigen specificity is unknown.

Using viral peptide pools, the ViraFEST assay grew out antigen-specific CD4+ T cells prior to sequencing. A 10-day culture period preceded the isolation of CD4+ T cells. Participants each got two BNT162b2 or mRNA-1273 vaccine doses. The receptor's source is a human donor who received a COVID-19 vaccine. Some clones in this sample may be carry-over from other donors' samples. The sample in question was CD4+ T cells from PBMCs cultured with SARS-CoV-2 spike peptides, obtained after COVID-19 vaccination.

The CDR3 is CASNPTGTGRFEQFF. The CDR3 nucleotides read TGTGCCAGCAACCCTACAGGGACAGGGAGATTTGAGCAGTTCTTC. The chain couples TRBV6-2 or TRBV6-3 to TRBJ2-1, with 9 nucleotides matching TRBD1. CDR1 and CDR2 (germline): MNHEY, SVGEGT. The CDR3 spans 15 residues. Trimming took 7 bases from V and 9 from J; bases not matched to a gene: 13.